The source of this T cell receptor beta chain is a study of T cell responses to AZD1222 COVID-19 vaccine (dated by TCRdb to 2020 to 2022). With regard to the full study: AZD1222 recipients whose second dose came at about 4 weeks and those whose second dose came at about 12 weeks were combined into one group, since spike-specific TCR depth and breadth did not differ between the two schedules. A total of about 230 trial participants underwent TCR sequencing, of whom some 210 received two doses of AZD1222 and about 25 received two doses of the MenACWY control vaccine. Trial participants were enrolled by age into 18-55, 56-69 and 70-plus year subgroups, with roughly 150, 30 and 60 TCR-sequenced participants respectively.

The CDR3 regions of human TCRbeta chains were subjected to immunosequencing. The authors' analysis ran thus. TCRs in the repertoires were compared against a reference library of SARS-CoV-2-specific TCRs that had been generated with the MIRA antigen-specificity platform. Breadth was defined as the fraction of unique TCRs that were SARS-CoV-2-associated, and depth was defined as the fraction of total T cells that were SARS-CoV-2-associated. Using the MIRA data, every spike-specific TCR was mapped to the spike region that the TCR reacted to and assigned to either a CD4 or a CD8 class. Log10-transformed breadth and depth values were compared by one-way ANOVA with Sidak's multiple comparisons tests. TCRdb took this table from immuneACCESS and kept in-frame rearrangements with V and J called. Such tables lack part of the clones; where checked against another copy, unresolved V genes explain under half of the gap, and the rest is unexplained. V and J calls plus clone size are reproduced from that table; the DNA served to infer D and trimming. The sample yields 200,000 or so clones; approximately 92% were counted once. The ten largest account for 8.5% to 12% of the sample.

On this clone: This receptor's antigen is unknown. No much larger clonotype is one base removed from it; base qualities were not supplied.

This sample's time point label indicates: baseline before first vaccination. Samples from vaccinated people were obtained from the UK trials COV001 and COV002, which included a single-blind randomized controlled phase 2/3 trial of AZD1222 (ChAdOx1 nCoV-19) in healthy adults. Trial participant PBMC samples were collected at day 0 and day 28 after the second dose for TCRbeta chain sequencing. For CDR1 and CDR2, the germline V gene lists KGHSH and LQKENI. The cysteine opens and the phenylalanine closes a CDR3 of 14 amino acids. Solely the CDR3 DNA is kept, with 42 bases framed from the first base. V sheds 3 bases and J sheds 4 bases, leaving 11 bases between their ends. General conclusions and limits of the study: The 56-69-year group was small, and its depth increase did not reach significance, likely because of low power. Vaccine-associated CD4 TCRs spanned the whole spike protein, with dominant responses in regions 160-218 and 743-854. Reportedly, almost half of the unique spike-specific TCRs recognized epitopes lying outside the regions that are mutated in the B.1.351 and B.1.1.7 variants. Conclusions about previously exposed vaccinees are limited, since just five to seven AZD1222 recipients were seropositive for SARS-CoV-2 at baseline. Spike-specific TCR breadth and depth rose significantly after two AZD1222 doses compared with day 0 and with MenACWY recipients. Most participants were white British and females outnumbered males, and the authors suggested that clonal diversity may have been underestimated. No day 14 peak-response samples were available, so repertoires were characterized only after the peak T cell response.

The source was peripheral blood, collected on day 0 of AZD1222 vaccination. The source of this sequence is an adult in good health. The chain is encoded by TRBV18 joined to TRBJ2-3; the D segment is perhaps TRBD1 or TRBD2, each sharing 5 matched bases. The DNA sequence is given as TGTGCCAGCTCACCCGGGACCCCATCAGATACGCAGTATTTT. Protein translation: CASSPGTPSDTQYF.